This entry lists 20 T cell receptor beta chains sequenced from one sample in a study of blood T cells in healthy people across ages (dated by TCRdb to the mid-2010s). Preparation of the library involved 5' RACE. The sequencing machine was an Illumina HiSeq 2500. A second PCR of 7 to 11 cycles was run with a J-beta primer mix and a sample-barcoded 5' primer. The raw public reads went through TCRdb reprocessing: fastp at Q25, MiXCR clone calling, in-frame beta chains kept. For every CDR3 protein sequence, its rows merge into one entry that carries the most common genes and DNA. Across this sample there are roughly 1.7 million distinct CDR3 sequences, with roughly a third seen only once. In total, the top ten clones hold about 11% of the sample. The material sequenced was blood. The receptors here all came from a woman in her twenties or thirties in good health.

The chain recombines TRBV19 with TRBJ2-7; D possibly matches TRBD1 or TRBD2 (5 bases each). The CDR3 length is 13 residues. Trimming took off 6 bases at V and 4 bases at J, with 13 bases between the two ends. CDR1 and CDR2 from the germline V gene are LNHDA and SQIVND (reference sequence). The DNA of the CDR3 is TGTGCCAGTAGAGGGACGGGTATGTACGAGCAGTACTTC. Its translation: CASRGTGMYEQYF.

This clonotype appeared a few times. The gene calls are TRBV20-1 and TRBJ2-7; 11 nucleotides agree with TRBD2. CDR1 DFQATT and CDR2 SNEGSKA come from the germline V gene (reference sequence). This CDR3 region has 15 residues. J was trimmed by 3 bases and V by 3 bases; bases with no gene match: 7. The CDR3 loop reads CSASLTGTSGYEQYF. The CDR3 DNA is TGCAGTGCTAGTCTAACTGGGACTAGCGGCTACGAGCAGTACTTC.

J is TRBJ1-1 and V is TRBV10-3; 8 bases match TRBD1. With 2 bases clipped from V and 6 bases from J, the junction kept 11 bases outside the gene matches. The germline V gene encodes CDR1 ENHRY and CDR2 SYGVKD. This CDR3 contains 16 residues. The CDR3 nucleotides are TGTGCCATCAGTGAGCCTGACAGGGGAGTTTGGGCTGAAGCTTTCTTT. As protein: CAISEPDRGVWAEAFF.

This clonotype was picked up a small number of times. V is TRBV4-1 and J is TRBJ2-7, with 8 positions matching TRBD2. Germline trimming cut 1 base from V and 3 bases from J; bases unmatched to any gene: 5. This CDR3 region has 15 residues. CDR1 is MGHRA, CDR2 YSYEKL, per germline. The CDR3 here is CASSQAAGGRYEQYF. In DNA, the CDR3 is TGCGCCAGCAGCCAAGCTGCGGGAGGTCGCTACGAGCAGTACTTC.

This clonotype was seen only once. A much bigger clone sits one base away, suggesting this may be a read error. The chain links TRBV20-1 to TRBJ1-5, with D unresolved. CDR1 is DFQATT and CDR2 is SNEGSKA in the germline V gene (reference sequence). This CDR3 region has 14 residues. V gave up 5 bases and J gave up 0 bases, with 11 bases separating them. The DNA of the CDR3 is TGCAGTGCTGTACAGTCGCCTAGCAATCAGCCCCAGCATTTT. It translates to CSAVQSPSNQPQHF.

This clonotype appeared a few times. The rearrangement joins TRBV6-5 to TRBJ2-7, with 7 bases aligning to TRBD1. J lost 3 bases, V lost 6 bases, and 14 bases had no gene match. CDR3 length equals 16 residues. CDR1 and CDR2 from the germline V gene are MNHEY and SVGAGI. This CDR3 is CASSLSPQGESYEQYF. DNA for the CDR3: TGTGCCAGCAGCCTCTCACCCCAGGGGGAGAGCTACGAGCAGTACTTC.

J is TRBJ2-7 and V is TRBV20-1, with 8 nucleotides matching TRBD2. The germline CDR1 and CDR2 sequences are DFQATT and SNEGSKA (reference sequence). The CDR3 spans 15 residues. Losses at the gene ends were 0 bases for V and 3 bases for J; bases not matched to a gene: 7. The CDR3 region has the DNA TGCAGTGCTAGAGATCCGGGAGGGTTTTACTACGAGCAGTACTTC. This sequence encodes CSARDPGGFYYEQYF.

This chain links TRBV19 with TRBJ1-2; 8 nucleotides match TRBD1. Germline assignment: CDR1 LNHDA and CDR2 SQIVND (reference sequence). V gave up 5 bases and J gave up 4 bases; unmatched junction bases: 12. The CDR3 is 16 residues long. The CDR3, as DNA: TGTGCCAGTAGTCTGGGGACAGGACTTATAATCTATGGCTACACCTTC. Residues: CASSLGTGLIIYGYTF.

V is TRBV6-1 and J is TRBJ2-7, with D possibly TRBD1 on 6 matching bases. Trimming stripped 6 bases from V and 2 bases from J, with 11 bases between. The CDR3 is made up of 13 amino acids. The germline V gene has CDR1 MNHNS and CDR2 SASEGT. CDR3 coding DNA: TGTGCCAGCAGCCGACAGGCCGCCTACGAGCAGTACTTC. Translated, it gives CASSRQAAYEQYF.

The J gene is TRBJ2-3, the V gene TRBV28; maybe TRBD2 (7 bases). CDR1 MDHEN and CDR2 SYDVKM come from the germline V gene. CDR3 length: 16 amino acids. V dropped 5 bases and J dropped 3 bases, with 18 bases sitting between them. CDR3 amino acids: CASSTNDGGQTDTQYF. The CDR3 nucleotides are TGTGCCAGCAGTACCAATGACGGGGGGCAAACAGATACGCAGTATTTT.

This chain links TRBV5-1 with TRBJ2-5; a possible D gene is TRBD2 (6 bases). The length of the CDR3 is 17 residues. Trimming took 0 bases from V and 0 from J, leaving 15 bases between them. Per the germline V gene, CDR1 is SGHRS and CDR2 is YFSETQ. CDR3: CASSLEGSGSYQETQYF. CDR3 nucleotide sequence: TGCGCCAGCAGCTTGGAGGGTAGCGGATCGTACCAAGAGACCCAGTACTTC.

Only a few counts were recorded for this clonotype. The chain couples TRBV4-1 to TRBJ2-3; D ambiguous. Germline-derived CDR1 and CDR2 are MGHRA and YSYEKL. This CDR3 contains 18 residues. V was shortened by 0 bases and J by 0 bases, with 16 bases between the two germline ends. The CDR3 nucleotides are TGCGCCAGCAGCCAAGATCAGTATGGTCCGTCAAGCACAGATACGCAGTATTTT. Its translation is CASSQDQYGPSSTDTQYF.

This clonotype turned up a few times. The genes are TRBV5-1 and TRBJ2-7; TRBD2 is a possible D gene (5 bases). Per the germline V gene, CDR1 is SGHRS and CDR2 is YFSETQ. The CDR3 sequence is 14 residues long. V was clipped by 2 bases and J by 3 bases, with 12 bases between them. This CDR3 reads CASSFQRFDYEQYF. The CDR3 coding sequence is TGCGCCAGCAGCTTCCAGCGGTTCGACTACGAGCAGTACTTC. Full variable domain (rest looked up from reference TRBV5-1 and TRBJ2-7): KAGVTQTPRYLIKTRGQQVTLSCSPISGHRSVSWYQQTPGQGLQFLFEYFSETQRNKGNFPGRFSGRQFSNSRSEMNVSTLELGDSALYLCASSFQRFDYEQYFGPGTRLTVT.

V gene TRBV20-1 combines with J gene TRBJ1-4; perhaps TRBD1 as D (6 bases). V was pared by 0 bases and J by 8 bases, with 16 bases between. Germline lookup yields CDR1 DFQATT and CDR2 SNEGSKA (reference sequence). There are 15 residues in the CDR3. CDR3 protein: CSARDSPTQGEKLFF. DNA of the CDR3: TGCAGTGCTAGAGATTCACCCACTCAGGGGGAAAAACTGTTTTTT.

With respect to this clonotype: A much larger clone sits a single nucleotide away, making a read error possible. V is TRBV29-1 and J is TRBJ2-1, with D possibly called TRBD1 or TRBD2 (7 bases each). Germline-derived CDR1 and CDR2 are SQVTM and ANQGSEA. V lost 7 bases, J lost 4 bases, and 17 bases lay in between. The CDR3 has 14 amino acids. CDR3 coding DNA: TGCAGCGCTGTGGGGCAGGGGGGGTACAATGAGCAGTTCTTC. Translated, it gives CSAVGQGGYNEQFF.

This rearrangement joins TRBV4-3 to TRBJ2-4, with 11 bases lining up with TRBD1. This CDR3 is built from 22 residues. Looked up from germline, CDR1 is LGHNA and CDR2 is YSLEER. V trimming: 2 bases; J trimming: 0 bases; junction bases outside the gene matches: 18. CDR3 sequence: CASSQTDRGRFSWGPAKNIQYF. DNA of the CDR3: TGCGCCAGCAGCCAAACGGACAGGGGGCGATTCAGTTGGGGTCCAGCCAAAAACATTCAGTACTTC.

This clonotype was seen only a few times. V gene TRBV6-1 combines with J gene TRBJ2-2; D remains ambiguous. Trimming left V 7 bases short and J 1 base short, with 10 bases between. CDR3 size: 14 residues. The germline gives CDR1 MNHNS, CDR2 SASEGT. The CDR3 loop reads CASNQVGNTGELFF. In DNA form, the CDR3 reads TGTGCCAGCAATCAAGTGGGGAACACCGGGGAGCTGTTTTTT.

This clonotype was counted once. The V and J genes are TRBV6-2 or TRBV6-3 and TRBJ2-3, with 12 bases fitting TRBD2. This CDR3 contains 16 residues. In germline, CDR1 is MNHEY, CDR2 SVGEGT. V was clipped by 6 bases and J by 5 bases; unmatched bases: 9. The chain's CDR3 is CASSSRTSGKRDTQYF. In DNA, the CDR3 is TGTGCCAGCAGCTCGCGGACTAGCGGGAAGAGAGATACGCAGTATTTT.

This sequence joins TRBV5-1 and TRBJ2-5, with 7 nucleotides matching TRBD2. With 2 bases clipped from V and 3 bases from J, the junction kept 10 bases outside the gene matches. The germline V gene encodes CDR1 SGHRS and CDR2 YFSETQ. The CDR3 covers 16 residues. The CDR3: CASSFTGGRGEETQYF. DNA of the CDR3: TGCGCCAGCAGCTTTACCGGCGGGAGAGGGGAAGAGACCCAGTACTTC.

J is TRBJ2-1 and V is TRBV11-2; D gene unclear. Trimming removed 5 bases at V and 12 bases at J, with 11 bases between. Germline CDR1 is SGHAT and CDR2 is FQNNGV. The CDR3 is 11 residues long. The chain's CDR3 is CASSLSGGQFF. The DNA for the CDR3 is TGTGCCAGCAGCCTTAGTGGTGGGCAGTTCTTC.